This record looks at one T cell receptor beta chain sequence and its context. Its antigen is currently not known. One base away there is no much larger clone; base qualities are not given. These data belong to a study of blood T cell repertoires in COVID-19 (dated by TCRdb to the early 2020s). For the study in its entirety: Samples covering the acute and convalescent phases of COVID-19 were provided by collaborators in the United States, Italy and Spain. HLA class I and class II types, where available, came from metadata supplied by the sample provider rather than from assay-based typing. The material from the prospective study consisted of cDNA or gDNA derived from T cells, B-cell-depleted T cells, or PBMCs. A freely available public database, intended as a resource for researchers studying the immune response to SARS-CoV-2, is where the repertoires were released. Sample metadata almost always included a de-identified subject ID, COVID-19 status, age in years and sex. The dataset comprised deeply sampled blood TCRbeta repertoires from subjects exposed to, actively infected with, or recovered from COVID-19. The samples were drawn from the first 160 participants of the ongoing ImmuneRACE study and from 1,254 subjects provided by 6 global collaborators.

In the prospective study, participants were about 18 to 100 years old, resided in about two dozen geographic areas of the United States, and were enrolled through a virtual design. Cohort assignment in the prospective study relied on participant-reported clinical history from a screening survey and a study questionnaire. ImmuneRACE Cohort 3 recovered participants were defined by two consecutive negative NP/OP PCR tests, healthcare professional clearance, or symptom resolution. In the prospective study, mobile phlebotomists collected whole blood, serum and a nasopharyngeal or oropharyngeal swab from each participant. Prospective study participants could optionally give additional blood draws and questionnaires over an approximately two-month period. Before DNA extraction, prospective study blood samples were shipped either frozen or at room temperature. From its cysteine to its phenylalanine, the CDR3 spans 15 amino acids. Of the read, only the CDR3 DNA is kept; its 45 bases are in frame from base 1. The V end loses 4 bases and the J end loses 6 bases, and a stretch of 18 bases separates them. Based on the germline V gene, the CDR1 and CDR2 sequences are SGHRS and YFSETQ.

The immunoSEQ Assay, a bias-controlled multiplex PCR, was used to amplify TCRbeta CDR3 regions from genomic DNA. As for how the authors treated the data: The number of nucleated cells in each sample was estimated from the amplification of reference gene primers within the assay. To quantify the absolute abundance of each unique TCRbeta CDR3 rearrangement, sequence reads were collapsed and filtered. For each sample, productive Simpson clonality was calculated as the square root of Simpson's diversity index over productive rearrangements. Held by TCRdb, this immuneACCESS table contains in-frame sequences only and omits some clones. Under half of the omission traces to an unresolved V gene where checked; the cause of the rest is unknown. The DNA was the basis for D and trimming; V, J and clone size are from that table. The sample table contains a few hundred thousand clones; only one count was recorded for just under 90% of them. Clones ranked in the top ten supply about a tenth of the sample.

The investigation overall reported the following: The quantity of clinical and demographic metadata differed by source and by participant and was supplied without curation.

The clonotype was recovered from a woman aged 45-65 years who had recovered from COVID-19. Sequenced: PBMCs or T cells enriched from blood (not recorded which). The V and J genes are TRBV5-1 and TRBJ2-3; TRBD2 is a weak D gene call, 6 bases matching. The CDR3 here reads CASSRERARRDTQYF. The nucleotides read TGCGCCAGCAGCCGGGAGCGGGCTCGCCGCGATACGCAGTATTTT.